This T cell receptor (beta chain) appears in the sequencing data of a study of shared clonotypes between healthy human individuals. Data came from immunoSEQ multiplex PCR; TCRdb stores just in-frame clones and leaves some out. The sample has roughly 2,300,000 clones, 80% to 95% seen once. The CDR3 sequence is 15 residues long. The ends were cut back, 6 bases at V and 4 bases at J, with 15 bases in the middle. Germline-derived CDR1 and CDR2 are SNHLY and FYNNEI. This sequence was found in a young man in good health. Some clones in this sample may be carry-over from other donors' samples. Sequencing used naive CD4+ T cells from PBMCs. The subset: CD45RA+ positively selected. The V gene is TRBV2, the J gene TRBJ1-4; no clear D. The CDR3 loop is CASRVDGGYNEKLFF. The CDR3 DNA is TGTGCCAGCAGGGTAGACGGTGGTTATAATGAAAAACTGTTTTTT.